Listed below are T cell receptor beta chains from one sample, sequenced in a study of shared clonotypes between healthy human individuals. The protocol was immunoSEQ multiplex PCR, while the TCRdb copy is restricted to in-frame clones and leaves out a portion. The sample contains roughly 2,000,000 clones, 93% of which appear only once. The specimen was naive CD8+ T cells from PBMCs. The receptor set was obtained from a man between 18 and 35 years old in good health. Some clones in this sample may be carry-over from other donors' samples. Both conserved end residues are part of each CDR3. D genes are given only for firm matches. The listing skips clone size in some rows; elsewhere it reads once, few, many or a size class.

J gene | V gene | D gene | clone size | CDR3 protein | CDR3 DNA
TRBJ2-5 | TRBV27 | - | - | CASSLFSRGQETQYF | TGTGCCAGCAGTTTATTCTCTCGGGGGCAAGAGACCCAGTACTTC
TRBJ2-7 | TRBV7-9 | - | - | CASSPEGLSYEQYF | TGTGCCAGCAGCCCCGAGGGACTTTCCTACGAGCAGTACTTC
TRBJ1-2 | TRBV7-9 | - | - | CASSSVGLGWDGYTF | TGTGCCAGCAGCTCGGTGGGGCTCGGGTGGGATGGCTACACCTTC
TRBJ1-1 | TRBV4-1 | - | few | CASSQLRGHPEAFF | TGCGCCAGCAGCCAGCTTCGAGGACACCCTGAAGCTTTCTTT
TRBJ2-5 | TRBV4-1 | TRBD2 | - | CASSPRLAGGQETQYF | TGCGCCAGCAGCCCGCGACTAGCGGGAGGACAAGAGACCCAGTACTTC
TRBJ2-3 | TRBV9 | - | - | CASSHPRAEPSTDTQYF | TGTGCCAGCAGCCACCCTAGAGCGGAACCTAGCACAGATACGCAGTATTTT
TRBJ2-2 | TRBV6-5 | TRBD1 | - | CASSYDRGPGELFF | TGTGCCAGCAGTTACGACAGGGGGCCCGGGGAGCTGTTTTTT
TRBJ1-2 | TRBV11-2 | TRBD1 | - | CASSLGTGDSYGYTF | TGTGCCAGCAGCTTAGGGACAGGGGATAGCTATGGCTACACCTTC
TRBJ2-2 | TRBV10-3 | - | - | CAIWRGSGELFF | TGTGCCATCTGGAGGGGGAGCGGGGAGCTGTTTTTT
TRBJ2-1 | TRBV19 | - | - | CASGGKEKPYNEQFF | TGTGCCAGTGGAGGGAAAGAGAAGCCCTACAATGAGCAGTTCTTC
TRBJ2-3 | TRBV28 | - | - | CASSFAQGGAQYF | TGTGCCAGCAGTTTCGCCCAAGGGGGTGCGCAGTATTTT
TRBJ2-2 | TRBV9 | TRBD2 | - | CASSVARKREDSLGELFF | TGTGCCAGCAGCGTAGCGAGGAAGCGGGAGGACTCTTTGGGGGAGCTGTTTTTT
TRBJ2-7 | TRBV19 | - | - | CASSMGTGSSYEQYF | TGTGCCAGTAGTATGGGGACGGGAAGCTCCTACGAGCAGTACTTC
TRBJ2-7 | TRBV10-2 | - | - | CASRVTASYEQYF | TGCGCCAGCAGAGTGACGGCCTCCTACGAGCAGTACTTC
TRBJ2-7 | TRBV27 | - | once | CASSRGYSYEQYF | TGTGCCAGCAGCCGGGGATACTCCTACGAGCAGTACTTC
TRBJ2-7 | TRBV30 | TRBD1 | - | CAWVDRVKQYF | TGTGCCTGGGTGGACAGGGTTAAGCAGTACTTC
TRBJ1-1 | TRBV5-4 | - | - | CASSLDGTEAFF | TGTGCCAGCAGCTTGGATGGCACTGAAGCTTTCTTT
TRBJ2-7 | TRBV30 | - | - | CAWSVVGLSYEQYF | TGTGCCTGGAGTGTAGTCGGCCTTTCCTACGAGCAGTACTTC
TRBJ2-1 | TRBV7-9 | - | - | CASTSTRRGVAYNEQFF | TGTGCCAGCACATCGACGAGAAGAGGGGTCGCCTACAATGAGCAGTTCTTC
TRBJ1-2 | TRBV6-5 | - | few | CASSWNLGYGYTF | TGTGCCAGCAGTTGGAACTTGGGATATGGCTACACCTTC
TRBJ1-3 | TRBV25-1 | - | once | CASSGGTFSGNTIYF | TGTGCCAGCAGTGGCGGGACATTTTCTGGAAACACCATATATTTT
TRBJ2-7 | TRBV4-1 | - | - | CASSQGVQGTSYEQYF | TGCGCCAGCAGCCAAGGGGTCCAAGGGACATCCTACGAGCAGTACTTC
TRBJ1-5 | TRBV30 | TRBD1 | - | CAWSADRGGNQPQHF | TGTGCCTGGAGCGCCGACAGGGGAGGGAATCAGCCCCAGCATTTT
TRBJ1-2 | TRBV11-2 | - | - | CASSRDGRANNYGYTF | TGTGCCAGCAGCCGGGACGGCCGGGCCAATAACTATGGCTACACCTTC
TRBJ2-7 | TRBV28 | TRBD2 | - | CASRPSREGNEQYF | TGTGCCAGCAGGCCGTCCAGGGAGGGTAACGAGCAGTACTTC
TRBJ2-1 | TRBV7-9 | TRBD2 | - | CASSLVGLAIYNEQFF | TGTGCCAGCAGCTTAGTCGGACTAGCGATCTACAATGAGCAGTTCTTC
TRBJ2-3 | TRBV7-9 | TRBD1 | - | CASSNRGQDTQYF | TGTGCCAGCAGCAACAGGGGGCAAGATACGCAGTATTTT
TRBJ1-2 | TRBV27 | TRBD1 | - | CASSTLGGQRTYGYTF | TGTGCCAGCAGTACCCTAGGGGGCCAGAGGACCTATGGCTACACCTTC
TRBJ2-3 | TRBV27 | - | once | CASSLSQTTDTQYF | TGTGCCAGCAGTTTATCACAGACCACAGATACGCAGTATTTT
TRBJ1-2 | TRBV27 | - | - | CASRDSTRYGYTF | TGTGCCAGCAGGGACAGCACTCGCTATGGCTACACCTTC
TRBJ2-7 | TRBV6-6 | TRBD2 | - | CASSYSTSGRGYEQYF | TGTGCCAGCAGTTACTCCACTAGCGGGAGAGGGTACGAGCAGTACTTC
TRBJ1-2 | TRBV19 | - | - | CASTPGGSNYGYTF | TGTGCCAGTACCCCTGGGGGATCCAACTATGGCTACACCTTC
TRBJ1-2 | TRBV5-4 | - | - | CASSFRGLNYGYTF | TGTGCCAGCAGCTTTAGGGGACTAAACTATGGCTACACCTTC
TRBJ1-5 | TRBV19 | - | - | CASIGGARYSNQPQHF | TGTGCCAGTATTGGTGGCGCTCGTTATAGCAATCAGCCCCAGCATTTT
TRBJ2-1 | TRBV9 | - | once | CASSEGGRRQEQFF | TGTGCCAGCAGCGAAGGGGGTCGTCGCCAGGAGCAGTTCTTC
TRBJ1-5 | TRBV25-1 | - | - | CASSERSENQPQHF | TGTGCCAGCAGTGAAAGGTCAGAGAATCAGCCCCAGCATTTT
TRBJ1-1 | TRBV20-1 | - | - | CSAEQGYEAFF | TGCAGTGCGGAGCAGGGATATGAAGCTTTCTTT
TRBJ1-1 | TRBV19 | - | - | CASSIDREGQSTEAFF | TGTGCCAGTAGTATAGATCGGGAGGGGCAGAGCACTGAAGCTTTCTTT
TRBJ2-7 | TRBV28 | - | - | CASSLFVGLSYEQYF | TGTGCCAGCAGTTTATTCGTCGGGTTATCCTACGAGCAGTACTTC
TRBJ2-1 | TRBV7-2 | TRBD1 | - | CASSAIRGLYNEQFF | TGTGCCAGCAGCGCGATAAGGGGGCTCTACAATGAGCAGTTCTTC
TRBJ1-1 | TRBV7-2 | - | once | CASSLLRAAEAFF | TGTGCCAGCAGCCTCCTCAGGGCGGCTGAAGCTTTCTTT
TRBJ2-2 | TRBV7-8 | - | - | CASSLLAGELFF | TGTGCCAGCAGCTTATTGGCCGGGGAGCTGTTTTTT
TRBJ2-5 | TRBV7-9 | - | - | CASSYKGLQETQYF | TGTGCCAGCAGTTATAAGGGACTCCAAGAGACCCAGTACTTC
TRBJ2-5 | TRBV15 | TRBD1 | - | CATSRPDRAGAQYF | TGTGCCACCAGCAGACCGGACAGGGCTGGGGCCCAGTACTTC